This T cell receptor (beta chain) was documented in a study of T cell repertoires in cytomegalovirus infection. For the study at large: Recently identified HLA-C-restricted CMV epitopes were used, and well-studied HLA-B-restricted CMV epitopes were used as well.

The CDR3 contains 16 residues. Trimming took 5 bases from V and 4 from J; bases not matched to a gene: 9. Germline CDR1 reads SGHVS; CDR2 reads FQNEAQ. One entry per CDR3 protein, called by TCRdb with MiXCR from the reads. This table holds roughly 340,000 distinct CDR3 sequences, 29% found once. As concerns this clonotype: What it binds is unknown.

This TCR was recovered from a human donor in good health (CMV status not recorded). Some clones in this sample may be carry-over from other donors' samples. The specimen was cultured PBMCs, collected from culture after CMV antigen stimulation. The chain is built from TRBV7-8 and TRBJ2-5, with TRBD1 identical over 11 bases. Written as DNA, the CDR3 is TGTGCCAGCAGCCGCCGACCGGGACAGGGGGGAGAGACCCAGTACTTC. It encodes CASSRRPGQGGETQYF.